The clone carrying this TCR beta chain was observed at least ten times. This sample is part of a study of patients and donors after allogeneic stem cell transplantation. The length of the CDR3 is 15 residues. V was pared by 5 bases and J by 2 bases, with 5 bases of the junction left unmatched. CDR1 MNHNS and CDR2 SASEGT come from the germline V gene. From the RT-PCR reads, TCRdb called clonotypes with MiXCR, one entry per CDR3 protein. Counted here are 900,000 to 1,000,000 distinct CDR3 sequences, more than 15% occurring once; the ten biggest clones make up about 6%. The rearrangement joins TRBV6-1 to TRBJ2-7, with 11 bases lining up with TRBD2. The specimen sequenced was blood, either unsorted or a sorted T cell fraction (not recorded which). This sequence was found in a human donor who was either an allogeneic HSCT recipient or a stem cell or donor lymphocyte infusion donor (not recorded which). It is not recorded whose cells these are; they may come from a transplant donor. DNA for the CDR3: TGTGCCAGCAGTCAGACTAGCGGGGCTGCCTACGAGCAGTACTTC. This translates into CASSQTSGAAYEQYF.